Given below is one T cell receptor (beta chain) in context. Data came from immunoSEQ multiplex PCR; TCRdb stores just in-frame clones and leaves some out. Here the sample spans fewer than 300,000 clones, about nine tenths being singletons. These data belong to a study of blood T cell repertoires in COVID-19. About the research overall: Nucleic acid was either cDNA or gDNA, and it came from T cells, B-cell-depleted T cells, or PBMCs.

The V and J ends lost 0 bases and 5 bases, in that order; junction bases with no gene match: 8. The germline V gene encodes CDR1 SEHNR and CDR2 FQNEAQ (reference sequence). The CDR3 length is 16 residues. The sequence was collected from a man aged 40-49 years who had recovered from COVID-19. This sequence joins TRBV7-9 and TRBJ1-1; 8 bases line up with TRBD1. The sequenced sample consisted of peripheral blood. CDR3: CASSLAGSGGRTEAFF. In DNA, the CDR3 is TGTGCCAGCAGCTTAGCGGGGTCAGGGGGCCGGACTGAAGCTTTCTTT.